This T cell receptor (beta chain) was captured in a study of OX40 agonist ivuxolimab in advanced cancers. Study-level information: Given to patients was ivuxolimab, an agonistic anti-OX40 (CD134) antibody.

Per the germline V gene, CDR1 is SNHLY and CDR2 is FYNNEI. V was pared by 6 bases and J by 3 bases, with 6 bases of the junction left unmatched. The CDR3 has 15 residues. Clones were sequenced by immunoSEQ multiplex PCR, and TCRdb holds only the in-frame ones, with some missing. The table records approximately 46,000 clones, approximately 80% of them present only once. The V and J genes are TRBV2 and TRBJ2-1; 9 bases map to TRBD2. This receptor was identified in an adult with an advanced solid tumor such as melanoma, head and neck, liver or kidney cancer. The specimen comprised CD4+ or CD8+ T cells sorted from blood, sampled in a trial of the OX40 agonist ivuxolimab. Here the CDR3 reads CASRGGRAIYNEQFF. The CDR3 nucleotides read TGTGCCAGCAGAGGCGGGAGGGCGATCTACAATGAGCAGTTCTTC.